A single sample gave rise to the 25 T cell receptor beta chains below, sequenced in a study of blood T cell repertoires in COVID-19. Produced via immunoSEQ multiplex PCR; TCRdb's table is partial and in-frame only. The sample holds 150,000 to 200,000 clones, 83% seen once. The sequencing sample was made of peripheral blood. The receptors shown here come from a woman older than 75 with acute or convalescent COVID-19.

This clone came up once. J is TRBJ1-5 and V is TRBV28, with a possible D match to TRBD1 (5 bases). The germline V and J ends were trimmed by 4 bases and 2 bases, with 15 bases remaining between them. This CDR3 contains 16 residues. Germline loops: CDR1 MDHEN, CDR2 SYDVKM. The CDR3 region is CASSSTRAGGNQPQHF. The CDR3 region has the DNA TGTGCCAGCAGTTCTACCAGGGCCGGAGGCAATCAGCCCCAGCATTTT.

The genes are TRBV21-1 and TRBJ2-1; TRBD2, the table's D call, was not compared with the DNA. TRBV21-1 is deemed a pseudogene. This CDR3 region has 14 residues. CDR3 in amino acids: CASSRRGDGNEQFF. As DNA, the CDR3 is TGTGCCAGCAGCCGCCGGGGGGATGGGAATGAGCAGTTCTTC.

Remarks on this clone: Other DNA sequences in this specimen translate into the identical CDR3. This chain joins TRBV5-1 and TRBJ1-2; 7 positions match TRBD1. With V trimmed by 2 bases and J by 5 bases, 6 bases remained unmatched. The CDR3 sequence is 14 residues long. CDR1 and CDR2 from the germline V gene are SGHRS and YFSETQ. In nucleotides, the CDR3 is TGCGCCAGCAGCTTAGAGGGACAGATATATGGCTACACCTTC. Translating gives CASSLEGQIYGYTF. Full variable domain (missing parts from reference TRBV5-1 and TRBJ1-2): KAGVTQTPRYLIKTRGQQVTLSCSPISGHRSVSWYQQTPGQGLQFLFEYFSETQRNKGNFPGRFSGRQFSNSRSEMNVSTLELGDSALYLCASSLEGQIYGYTFGSGTRLTVV.

The chain employs TRBV18 and TRBJ2-5, with TRBD1 as a possible D gene (5 bases). The CDR3 sequence is 16 residues long. Trimming left V 3 bases short and J 4 bases short, with 18 bases between. Germline CDR1 reads KGHSH; CDR2 reads LQKENI. In DNA form, the CDR3 reads TGTGCCAGCTCACCCTTACACGGCAGGGCGGTAGAGACCCAGTACTTC. This gives the protein CASSPLHGRAVETQYF.

The gene calls are TRBV24-1 and TRBJ2-4, with a weak D call TRBD1 (6 bases). CDR1 KGHDR and CDR2 SFDVKD come from the germline V gene. The CDR3 spans 21 residues. The V end was cut by 7 bases, the J end by 0 bases, with 30 bases between. The CDR3 loop is CATSSDWVRGTGREAKNIQYF. The CDR3 coding sequence is TGTGCCACCAGCAGTGATTGGGTACGGGGAACAGGGCGAGAAGCCAAAAACATTCAGTACTTC.

The rearrangement uses TRBV28 and TRBJ1-5; D gene uncertain. V was cut by 3 bases and J by 0 bases, with 9 bases left in between. The CDR3 loop spans 15 amino acids. CDR1 is MDHEN and CDR2 is SYDVKM in the germline V gene. CDR3 in DNA: TGTGCCAGCAGTTTTGCGGGGAATAGCAATCAGCCCCAGCATTTT. Protein product: CASSFAGNSNQPQHF.

The chain carries TRBV28 and TRBJ2-4; maybe TRBD1 (6 bases). Trimming left V 6 bases short and J 4 bases short, with 16 bases between. The CDR3 is 15 residues long. Per the germline V gene, CDR1 is MDHEN and CDR2 is SYDVKM. This CDR3 reads CASSSGQGGKNIQYF. The CDR3 DNA reads TGTGCCAGCAGCTCAGGGCAAGGGGGAAAAAACATTCAGTACTTC.

This clone was recorded only once. The same CDR3 can be traced to other DNA sequences in this sample. This chain uses TRBV19 with TRBJ1-2; D not resolved. The CDR3 has 15 residues. CDR1 is LNHDA, CDR2 SQIVND, per germline (reference sequence). The V gene lost 7 bases and the J gene lost 4 bases, with 19 bases spanning the gap. CDR3 nucleotides: TGTGCCAGTAACTCGGTAGGGCGGGAGGGCTATGGCTACACCTTC. Translation gives CASNSVGREGYGYTF. The complete variable domain, with remaining parts taken from reference TRBV19 and TRBJ1-2, reads DGGITQSPKYLFRKEGQNVTLSCEQNLNHDAMYWYRQDPGQGLRLIYYSQIVNDFQKGDIAEGYSVSREKKESFPLTVTSAQKNPTAFYLCASNSVGREGYGYTFGSGTRLTVV.

The V and J genes are TRBV5-6 and TRBJ2-3, with D possibly TRBD1 on 5 matching bases. CDR1 SGHDT and CDR2 YYEEEE come from the germline V gene. The germline V and J ends were trimmed by 2 bases and 4 bases, with 8 bases remaining between them. CDR3 length: 13 residues. The CDR3 bases are TGTGCCAGCAGCTTTGTAGGGGCAGATACGCAGTATTTT. Amino acids: CASSFVGADTQYF.

The chain uses TRBV6-5 and TRBJ1-1, with D uncertain. The CDR3 contains 15 residues. Trimming shortened V by 0 bases and J by 4 bases, and 12 bases separated the two germline ends. Germline values: CDR1 MNHEY, CDR2 SVGAGI. As DNA, the CDR3 is TGTGCCAGCAGTTACTCAGGCCGGGTAGGCACTGAAGCTTTCTTT. Its translation is CASSYSGRVGTEAFF.

The V call is TRBV3-1 (or the pseudogene TRBV3-2), the J call TRBJ2-2; perhaps TRBD2 as D (6 bases). The CDR3 runs to 18 residues. The germline V and J ends were trimmed by 0 bases and 0 bases, with 14 bases remaining between them. The germline V gene has CDR1 LGHDT and CDR2 YNNKEL (reference sequence). The CDR3: CASSQEVSRLANTGELFF. The CDR3 DNA follows: TGTGCCAGCAGCCAAGAGGTCAGCCGACTAGCGAACACCGGGGAGCTGTTTTTT.

The chain is built from TRBV12-3 or TRBV12-4 and TRBJ1-6, with 7 bases aligning to TRBD1. With V trimmed by 7 bases and J by 10 bases, 4 bases remained unmatched. CDR3 length equals 12 residues. CDR3 DNA: TGTGCCAGCAACAGGGGTAGGTCACCCCTCCACTTT. Translation gives CASNRGRSPLHF.

This chain uses TRBV6-4 with TRBJ1-6, with a weak D call TRBD1 (6 bases). CDR1 and CDR2 from the germline V gene are MRHNA and SNTAGT. V dropped 6 bases and J dropped 10 bases, with 13 bases sitting between them. The CDR3 is 13 amino acids. CDR3 nucleotides: TGTGCCAGCAGCAACAGGGAAGGATCACCCCTCCACTTT. Translated, it gives CASSNREGSPLHF.

This chain joins TRBV6-1 and TRBJ2-7, with 8 bases lining up with TRBD1. The V and J ends lost 2 bases and 2 bases, in that order; junction bases with no gene match: 5. CDR3 length: 15 residues. Germline loops: CDR1 MNHNS, CDR2 SASEGT. CDR3 protein: CASSEPGQVTYEQYF. The CDR3 DNA sequence: TGTGCCAGCAGTGAACCGGGACAGGTAACCTACGAGCAGTACTTC.

The genes are TRBV28 and TRBJ2-7; D call uncertain. This CDR3 is built from 13 residues. Trimming left V 4 bases short and J 1 base short, with 8 bases between. Looked up from germline, CDR1 is MDHEN and CDR2 is SYDVKM. The CDR3 reads CASSSGGSYEQYF. CDR3 coding DNA: TGTGCCAGCAGTTCCGGCGGATCCTACGAGCAGTACTTC.

This chain links TRBV11-3 with TRBJ2-3; TRBD2 matches at 7 bases. From germline, CDR1 is SGHNT and CDR2 YENEEA. The J segment lost 4 bases and the V segment lost 1 base, leaving 5 bases of the junction unmatched. The CDR3 totals 15 residues. CDR3 nucleotides: TGTGCCAGCAGCTTAGGCGGGGGTCGGCCAGATACGCAGTATTTT. It specifies CASSLGGGRPDTQYF.

This clone was seen just once. The chain couples TRBV7-3 to TRBJ2-1; no clear D gene. Germline CDR1 SGHTA, CDR2 FQGTGA. V was shortened by 3 bases and J by 5 bases, with 11 bases between the two germline ends. This CDR3 is 14 amino acids long. The CDR3 here is CASSLAPPNNEQFF. In DNA, the CDR3 is TGTGCCAGCAGCTTGGCCCCCCCGAACAATGAGCAGTTCTTC.

The J gene is TRBJ1-5, the V gene TRBV30, with a possible D match to TRBD1 (5 bases). CDR1 is GTSNPN, CDR2 SVGIG, per germline (reference sequence). With 5 bases removed from V and 8 bases from J, the gap between germline ends came to 16 bases. This CDR3 spans 13 amino acids. CDR3 sequence reads: CAWGQTQGKPQHF. The CDR3 DNA sequence: TGTGCCTGGGGCCAGACTCAGGGTAAGCCCCAGCATTTT.

The chain recombines TRBV5-1 with TRBJ2-2, with D unresolved. Trimming took off 2 bases at V and 1 base at J, with 6 bases between the two ends. The germline CDR1 and CDR2 sequences are SGHRS and YFSETQ. The CDR3 sequence is 14 residues long. This CDR3 reads CASSFSGNTGELFF. CDR3 nucleotide sequence: TGCGCCAGCAGCTTTTCAGGGAACACCGGGGAGCTGTTTTTT.

This chain uses TRBV7-2 with TRBJ2-7; a possible D gene is TRBD2 (7 bases). Germline lookup yields CDR1 SGHTA and CDR2 FQGNSA. The CDR3 extends over 14 amino acids. V lost 0 bases to trimming and J lost 6 bases, with 12 bases between them. CDR3 nucleotides: TGTGCCAGCAGCTTAGCCGCAGGGGAGGGCGAGCAGTACTTC. Translating it yields CASSLAAGEGEQYF.

This clone was recorded only once. V usage is TRBV5-1 and J usage is TRBJ2-2; 9 positions match TRBD2. The germline CDR1 and CDR2 sequences are SGHRS and YFSETQ. This CDR3 has 15 amino acids. V trimming: 5 bases; J trimming: 3 bases; junction bases outside the gene matches: 5. The chain's CDR3 is CASSRIAGDTGELFF. For the CDR3, the DNA is TGCGCCAGCAGTCGCATAGCGGGAGACACCGGGGAGCTGTTTTTT.

V usage is TRBV5-1 and J usage is TRBJ1-2; D perhaps matches TRBD1 (6 bases). Germline CDR1 is SGHRS and CDR2 is YFSETQ. The germline V and J ends were trimmed by 2 bases and 5 bases, with 10 bases remaining between them. This CDR3 spans 13 amino acids. Here the CDR3 DNA reads TGCGCCAGCAGCTTTAACAGGGCTTATGGCTACACCTTC. Protein product: CASSFNRAYGYTF. The full variable domain, rest sourced from reference TRBV5-1 and TRBJ1-2, is KAGVTQTPRYLIKTRGQQVTLSCSPISGHRSVSWYQQTPGQGLQFLFEYFSETQRNKGNFPGRFSGRQFSNSRSEMNVSTLELGDSALYLCASSFNRAYGYTFGSGTRLTVV.

The J gene is TRBJ1-1, the V gene TRBV1; the table's D call of TRBD1 was not tested on the DNA. TRBV1 is listed as a pseudogene. The CDR3 is 15 residues long. CDR3 in amino acids: CTSDLGAPGDTEAFF. CDR3 DNA sequence: TGCACCAGCGATTTGGGGGCTCCAGGGGACACTGAAGCTTTCTTT.

This clone came up once. This sequence joins TRBV9 and TRBJ2-7; 7 bases are shared with TRBD2. The CDR3 is made up of 16 amino acids. The germline V gene has CDR1 SGDLS and CDR2 YYNGEE. V lost 4 bases to trimming and J lost 7 bases; unmatched junction nucleotides: 17. The CDR3 here is CASSTPLAVGSEEQYF. CDR3 sequence (DNA): TGTGCCAGCAGCACCCCCCTAGCGGTAGGTTCGGAAGAGCAGTACTTC.

This chain links TRBV7-8 with TRBJ2-6, with D possibly being TRBD2 (5 bases). Germline V lookup: CDR1 SGHVS, CDR2 FQNEAQ. The germline V and J ends were trimmed by 8 bases and 1 base, with 12 bases remaining between them. This CDR3 region has 15 residues. This CDR3 is CASGRGHSGANVLTF. Here the CDR3 DNA reads TGTGCCAGCGGAAGAGGGCATTCTGGGGCCAACGTCCTGACTTTC. The variable domain in full, completed from reference TRBV7-8 and TRBJ2-6, reads GAGVSQSPRYKVAKRGQDVALRCDPISGHVSLFWYQQALGQGPEFLTYFQNEAQLDKSGLPSDRFFAERPEGSVSTLKIQRTQQEDSAVYLCASGRGHSGANVLTFGAGSRLTVL.